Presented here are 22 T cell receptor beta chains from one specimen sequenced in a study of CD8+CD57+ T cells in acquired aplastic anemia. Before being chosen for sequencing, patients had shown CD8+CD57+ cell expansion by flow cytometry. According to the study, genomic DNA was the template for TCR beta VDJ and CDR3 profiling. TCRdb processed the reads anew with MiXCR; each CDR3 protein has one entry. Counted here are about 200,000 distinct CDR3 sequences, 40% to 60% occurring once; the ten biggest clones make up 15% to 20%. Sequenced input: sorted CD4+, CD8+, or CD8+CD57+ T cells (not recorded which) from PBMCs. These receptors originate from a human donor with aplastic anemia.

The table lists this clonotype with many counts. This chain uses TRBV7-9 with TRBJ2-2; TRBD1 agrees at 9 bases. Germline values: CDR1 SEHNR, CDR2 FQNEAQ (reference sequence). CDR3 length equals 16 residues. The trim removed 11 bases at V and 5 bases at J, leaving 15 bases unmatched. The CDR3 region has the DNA TGTGCCCCAGCAGGGTTGTCGGGACAGGGAACCGGGGAGCTGTTTTTT. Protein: CAPAGLSGQGTGELFF.

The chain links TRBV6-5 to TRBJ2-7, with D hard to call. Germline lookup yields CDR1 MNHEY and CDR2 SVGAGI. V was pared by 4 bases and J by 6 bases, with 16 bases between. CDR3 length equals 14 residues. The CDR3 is CASSLHGELSEQYF. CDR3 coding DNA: TGTGCCAGCAGTTTACATGGGGAACTGAGCGAGCAGTACTTC.

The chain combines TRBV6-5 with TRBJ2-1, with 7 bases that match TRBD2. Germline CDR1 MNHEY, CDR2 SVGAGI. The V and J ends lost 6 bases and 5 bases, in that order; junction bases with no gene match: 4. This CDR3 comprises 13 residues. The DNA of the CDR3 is TGTGCCAGCAGCAGCGGGGTAAACAATGAGCAGTTCTTC. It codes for CASSSGVNNEQFF.

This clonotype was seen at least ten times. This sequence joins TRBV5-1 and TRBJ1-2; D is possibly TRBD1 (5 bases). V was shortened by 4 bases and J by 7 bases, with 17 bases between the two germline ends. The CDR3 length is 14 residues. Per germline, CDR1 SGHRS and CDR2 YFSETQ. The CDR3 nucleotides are TGCGCCAGCAGCACCGGCGGGGCAACCGGTGGCTACACCTTC. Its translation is CASSTGGATGGYTF.

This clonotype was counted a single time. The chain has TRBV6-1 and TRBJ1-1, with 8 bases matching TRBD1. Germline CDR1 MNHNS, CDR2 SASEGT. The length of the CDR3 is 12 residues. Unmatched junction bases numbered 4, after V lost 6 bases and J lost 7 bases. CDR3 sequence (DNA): TGTGCCAGCAGCATGGACAGGGATGAAGCTTTCTTT. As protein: CASSMDRDEAFF.

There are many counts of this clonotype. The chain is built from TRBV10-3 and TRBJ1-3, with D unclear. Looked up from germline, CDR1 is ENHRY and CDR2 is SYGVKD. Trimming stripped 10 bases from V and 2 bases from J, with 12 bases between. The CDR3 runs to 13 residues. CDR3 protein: CATMAAAGNTIYF. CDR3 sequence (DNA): TGTGCCACAATGGCGGCAGCTGGAAACACCATATATTTT.

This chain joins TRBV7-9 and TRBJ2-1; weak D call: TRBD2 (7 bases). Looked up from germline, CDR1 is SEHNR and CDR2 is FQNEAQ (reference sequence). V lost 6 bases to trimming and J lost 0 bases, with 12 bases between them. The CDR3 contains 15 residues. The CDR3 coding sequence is TGTGCCAGCAGTGTGGGGGGGGCCTCCTACAATGAGCAGTTCTTC. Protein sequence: CASSVGGASYNEQFF.

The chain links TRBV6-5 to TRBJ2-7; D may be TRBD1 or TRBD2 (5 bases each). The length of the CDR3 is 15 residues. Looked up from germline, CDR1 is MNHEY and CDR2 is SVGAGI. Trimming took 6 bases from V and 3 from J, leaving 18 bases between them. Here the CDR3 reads CASSNTGPPNYEQYF. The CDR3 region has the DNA TGTGCCAGCAGCAATACGGGACCGCCGAACTACGAGCAGTACTTC.

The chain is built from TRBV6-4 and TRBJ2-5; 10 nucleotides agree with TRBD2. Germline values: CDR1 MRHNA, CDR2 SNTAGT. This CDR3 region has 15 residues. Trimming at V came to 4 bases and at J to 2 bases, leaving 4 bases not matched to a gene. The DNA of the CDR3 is TGTGCCAGCAGTGCGGCTAGCGGGGGACAAGAGACCCAGTACTTC. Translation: CASSAASGGQETQYF.

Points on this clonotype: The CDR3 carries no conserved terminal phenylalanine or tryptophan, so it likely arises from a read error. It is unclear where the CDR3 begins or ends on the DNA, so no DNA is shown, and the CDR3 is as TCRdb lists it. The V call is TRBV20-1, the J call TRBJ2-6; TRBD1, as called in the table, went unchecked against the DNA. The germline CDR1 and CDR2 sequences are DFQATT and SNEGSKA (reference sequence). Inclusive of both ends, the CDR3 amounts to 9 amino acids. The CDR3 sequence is CSASRTAHY.

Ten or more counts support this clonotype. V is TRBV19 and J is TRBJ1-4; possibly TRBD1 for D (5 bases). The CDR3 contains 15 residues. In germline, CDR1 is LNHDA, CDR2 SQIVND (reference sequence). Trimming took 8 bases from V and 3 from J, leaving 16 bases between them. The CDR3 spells CASRRGRDPNEKLFF. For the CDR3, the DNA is TGTGCCAGTCGAAGGGGCAGGGACCCTAATGAAAAACTGTTTTTT. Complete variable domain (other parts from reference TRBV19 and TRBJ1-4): DGGITQSPKYLFRKEGQNVTLSCEQNLNHDAMYWYRQDPGQGLRLIYYSQIVNDFQKGDIAEGYSVSREKKESFPLTVTSAQKNPTAFYLCASRRGRDPNEKLFFGSGTQLSVL.

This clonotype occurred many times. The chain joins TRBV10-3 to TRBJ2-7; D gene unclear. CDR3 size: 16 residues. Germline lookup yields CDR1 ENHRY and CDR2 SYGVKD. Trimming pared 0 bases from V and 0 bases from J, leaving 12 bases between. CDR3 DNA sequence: TGTGCCATCAGTGAGTCGATCTCGAGGAGCTCCTACGAGCAGTACTTC. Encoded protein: CAISESISRSSYEQYF.

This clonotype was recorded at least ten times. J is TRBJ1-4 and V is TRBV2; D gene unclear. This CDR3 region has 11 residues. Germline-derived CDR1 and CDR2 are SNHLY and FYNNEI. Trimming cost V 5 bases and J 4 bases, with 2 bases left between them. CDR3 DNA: TGTGCCAGCAGTAATAATGAAAAACTGTTTTTT. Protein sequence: CASSNNEKLFF.

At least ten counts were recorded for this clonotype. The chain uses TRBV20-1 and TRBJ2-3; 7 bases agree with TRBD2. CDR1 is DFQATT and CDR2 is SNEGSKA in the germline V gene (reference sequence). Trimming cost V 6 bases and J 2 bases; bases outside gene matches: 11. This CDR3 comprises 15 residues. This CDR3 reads CSAPRLAGTTDTQYF. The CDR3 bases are TGCAGTGCACCGAGACTAGCAGGAACCACAGATACGCAGTATTTT.

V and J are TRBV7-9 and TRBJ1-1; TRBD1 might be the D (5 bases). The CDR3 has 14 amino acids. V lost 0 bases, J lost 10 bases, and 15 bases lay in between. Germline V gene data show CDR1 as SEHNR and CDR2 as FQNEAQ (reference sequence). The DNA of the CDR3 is TGTGCCAGCAGCTTAGCAACAGGATACGGGGGAGCTTTCTTT. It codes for CASSLATGYGGAFF.

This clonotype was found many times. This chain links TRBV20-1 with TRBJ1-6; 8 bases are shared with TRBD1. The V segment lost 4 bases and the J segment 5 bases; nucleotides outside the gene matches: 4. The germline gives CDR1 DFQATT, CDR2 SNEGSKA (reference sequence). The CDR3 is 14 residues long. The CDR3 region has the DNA TGCAGTGCTAAGACAGGGGCGGATAATTCACCCCTCCACTTT. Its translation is CSAKTGADNSPLHF.

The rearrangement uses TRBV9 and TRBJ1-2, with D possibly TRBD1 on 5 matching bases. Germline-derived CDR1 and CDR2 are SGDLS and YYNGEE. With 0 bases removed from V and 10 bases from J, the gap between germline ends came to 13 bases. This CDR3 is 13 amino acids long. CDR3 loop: CASSVDNRGAYTF. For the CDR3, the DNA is TGTGCCAGCAGCGTAGATAACCGGGGCGCCTACACCTTC.

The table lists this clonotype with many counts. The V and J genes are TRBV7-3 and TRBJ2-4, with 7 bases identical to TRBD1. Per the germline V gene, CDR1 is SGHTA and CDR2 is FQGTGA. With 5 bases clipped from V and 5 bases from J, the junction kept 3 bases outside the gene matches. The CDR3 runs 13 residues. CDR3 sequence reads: CASSLGTENIQYF. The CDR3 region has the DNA TGTGCCAGCAGCCTCGGGACAGAAAACATTCAGTACTTC.

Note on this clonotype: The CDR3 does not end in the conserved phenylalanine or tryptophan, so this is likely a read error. CDR3 sequence (DNA): TGTGCCAGTAGTATTGACCAGGGGGATTCCCAAGAGACCCAGTACCTC. Protein sequence: CASSIDQGDSQETQYL. The V call is TRBV19, the J call TRBJ2-5, with TRBD1 identical over 7 bases. Germline V gene sequence: CDR1 LNHDA, CDR2 SQIVND (reference sequence). The V and J ends lost 3 bases and 1 base, in that order; junction bases with no gene match: 8. The CDR3 has 16 residues.

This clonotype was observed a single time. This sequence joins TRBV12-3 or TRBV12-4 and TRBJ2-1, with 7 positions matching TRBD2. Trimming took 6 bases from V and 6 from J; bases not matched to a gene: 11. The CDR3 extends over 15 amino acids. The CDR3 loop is CASRSPGGEFNEQFF. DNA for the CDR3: TGTGCCAGCAGATCCCCGGGAGGCGAATTCAATGAGCAGTTCTTC.

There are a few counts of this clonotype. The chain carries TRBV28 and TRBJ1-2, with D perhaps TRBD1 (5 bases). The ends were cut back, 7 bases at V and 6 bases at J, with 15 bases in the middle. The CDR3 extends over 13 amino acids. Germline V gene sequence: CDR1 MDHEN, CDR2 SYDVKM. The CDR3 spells CASIRPGGNGYTF. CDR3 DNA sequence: TGTGCCAGCATCAGACCGGGGGGAAATGGCTACACCTTC.

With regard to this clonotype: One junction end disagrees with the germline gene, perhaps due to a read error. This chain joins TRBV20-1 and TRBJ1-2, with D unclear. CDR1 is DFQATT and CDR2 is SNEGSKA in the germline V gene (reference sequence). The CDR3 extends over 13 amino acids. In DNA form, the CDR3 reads TGCGGTGCTGCCGGCACGGAGGTTGCTGGCTACACCTTC. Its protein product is CGAAGTEVAGYTF.